The 2 T cell receptor beta chains given below trace back to one sample, sequenced in a study of T cell responses to AZD1222 COVID-19 vaccine. The data were produced by immunoSEQ multiplex PCR, yet TCRdb's version contains in-frame clones alone and is incomplete. The sample includes tens of thousands of clones, just over 90% of them seen just once. The specimen was peripheral blood, collected on day 0 of AZD1222 vaccination. Receptors were obtained from an adult in good health.

The chain recombines TRBV7-2 with TRBJ2-7; D might be TRBD2 (6 bases). Germline V gene sequence: CDR1 SGHTA, CDR2 FQGNSA. The CDR3 covers 15 residues. V lost 8 bases and J 2 bases, leaving 19 bases between the germline ends. The CDR3 DNA follows: TGTGCCAGCCACAAAGGAGGGGTCGGAGCCTACGAGCAGTACTTC. Its translation is CASHKGGVGAYEQYF.

The V call is TRBV7-2, the J call TRBJ1-5; possible D gene TRBD1, 6 bases. With 5 bases removed from V and 7 bases from J, the gap between germline ends came to 15 bases. In germline, CDR1 is SGHTA, CDR2 FQGNSA. The length of the CDR3 is 14 residues. CDR3 sequence: CASSDTQGRQPQHF. DNA for the CDR3: TGTGCCAGCAGCGATACACAGGGAAGACAGCCCCAGCATTTT.